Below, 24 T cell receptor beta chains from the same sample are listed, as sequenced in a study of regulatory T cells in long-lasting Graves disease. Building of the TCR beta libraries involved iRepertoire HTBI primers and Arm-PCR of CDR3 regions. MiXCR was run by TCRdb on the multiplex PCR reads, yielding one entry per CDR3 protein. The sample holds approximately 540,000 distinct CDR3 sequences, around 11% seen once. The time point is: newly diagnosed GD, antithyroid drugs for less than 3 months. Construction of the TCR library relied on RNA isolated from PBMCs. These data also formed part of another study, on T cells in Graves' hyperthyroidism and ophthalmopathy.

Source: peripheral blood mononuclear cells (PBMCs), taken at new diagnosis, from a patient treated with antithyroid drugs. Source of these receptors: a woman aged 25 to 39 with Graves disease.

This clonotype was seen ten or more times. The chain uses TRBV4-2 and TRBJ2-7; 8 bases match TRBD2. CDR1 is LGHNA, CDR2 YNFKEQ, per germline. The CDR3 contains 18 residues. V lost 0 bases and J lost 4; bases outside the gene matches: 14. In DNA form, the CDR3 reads TGTGCCAGCAGCCAAGAAAGCGTAATTAGCGGGACAAAGTACGAGCAGTACTTC. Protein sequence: CASSQESVISGTKYEQYF.

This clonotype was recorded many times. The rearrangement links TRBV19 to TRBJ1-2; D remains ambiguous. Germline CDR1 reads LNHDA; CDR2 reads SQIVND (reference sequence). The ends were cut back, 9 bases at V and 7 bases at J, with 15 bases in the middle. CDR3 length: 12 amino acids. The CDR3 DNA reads TGTGCCAGCAATGAGGGAGGAGGTGGCTACACCTTC. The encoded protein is CASNEGGGGYTF.

The CDR3: CASSARAVQETQYF. CDR3 in DNA: TGTGCCAGCAGTGCCCGGGCCGTACAAGAGACCCAGTACTTC. The chain couples TRBV25-1 to TRBJ2-5; D is undetermined. CDR1 and CDR2 from the germline V gene are MGHDK and SYGVNS. Trimming shortened V by 4 bases and J by 2 bases, and 11 bases separated the two germline ends. The CDR3 sequence is 14 residues long.

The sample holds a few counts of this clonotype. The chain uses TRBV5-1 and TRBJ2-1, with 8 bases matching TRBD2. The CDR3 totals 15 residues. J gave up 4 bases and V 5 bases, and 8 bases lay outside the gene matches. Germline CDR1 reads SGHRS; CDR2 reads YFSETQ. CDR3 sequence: CASRKAGVGYNEQFF. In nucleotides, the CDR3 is TGCGCCAGCAGAAAAGCGGGAGTAGGTTACAATGAGCAGTTCTTC.

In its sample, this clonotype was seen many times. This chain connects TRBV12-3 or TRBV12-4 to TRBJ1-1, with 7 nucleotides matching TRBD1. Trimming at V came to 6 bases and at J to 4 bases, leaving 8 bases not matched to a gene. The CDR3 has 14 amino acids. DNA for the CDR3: TGTGCCAGCAGCCGTCAGACAGGGTTCACTGAAGCTTTCTTT. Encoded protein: CASSRQTGFTEAFF.

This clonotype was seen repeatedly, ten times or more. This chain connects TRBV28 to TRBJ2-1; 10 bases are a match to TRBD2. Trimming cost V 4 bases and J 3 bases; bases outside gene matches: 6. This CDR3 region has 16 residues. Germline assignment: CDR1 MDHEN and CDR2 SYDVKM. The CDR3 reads CASSSGTSVSYNEQFF. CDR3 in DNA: TGTGCCAGCAGTTCAGGGACTAGCGTGAGCTACAATGAGCAGTTCTTC.

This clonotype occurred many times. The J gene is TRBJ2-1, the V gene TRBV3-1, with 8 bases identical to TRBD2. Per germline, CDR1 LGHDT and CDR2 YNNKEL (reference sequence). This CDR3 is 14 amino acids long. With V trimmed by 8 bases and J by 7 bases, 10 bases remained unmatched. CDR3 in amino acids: CASGRLASNNEQFF. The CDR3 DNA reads TGTGCCAGCGGAAGACTAGCGAGTAATAATGAGCAGTTCTTC.

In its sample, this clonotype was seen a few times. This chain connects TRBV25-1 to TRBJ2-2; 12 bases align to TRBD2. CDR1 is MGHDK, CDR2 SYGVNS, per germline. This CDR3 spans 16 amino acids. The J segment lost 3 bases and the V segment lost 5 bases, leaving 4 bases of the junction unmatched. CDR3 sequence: CASSRTSGDYTGELFF. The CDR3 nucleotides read TGTGCCAGCAGTAGGACTAGCGGGGACTACACCGGGGAGCTGTTTTTT.

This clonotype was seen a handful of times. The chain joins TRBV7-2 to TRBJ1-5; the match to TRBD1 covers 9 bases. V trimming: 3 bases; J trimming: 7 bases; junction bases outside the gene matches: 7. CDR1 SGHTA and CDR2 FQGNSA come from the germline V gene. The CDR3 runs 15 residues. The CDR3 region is CASSFQGGQGQPQHF. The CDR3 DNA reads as TGTGCCAGCAGCTTCCAGGGGGGACAGGGCCAGCCCCAGCATTTT. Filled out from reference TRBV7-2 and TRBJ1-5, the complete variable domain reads GAGVSQSPSNKVTEKGKDVELRCDPISGHTALYWYRQSLGQGLEFLIYFQGNSAPDKSGLPSDRFSAERTGGSVSTLTIQRTQQEDSAVYLCASSFQGGQGQPQHFGDGTRLSIL.

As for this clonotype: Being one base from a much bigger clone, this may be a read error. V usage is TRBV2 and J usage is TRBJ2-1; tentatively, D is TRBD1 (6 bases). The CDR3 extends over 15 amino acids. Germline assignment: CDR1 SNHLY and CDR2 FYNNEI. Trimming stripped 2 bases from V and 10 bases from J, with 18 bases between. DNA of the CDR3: TGTGCCAGCAGTGAATGGGGGACCAGCAGGGGCGAGCAGTTCTTC. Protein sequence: CASSEWGTSRGEQFF.

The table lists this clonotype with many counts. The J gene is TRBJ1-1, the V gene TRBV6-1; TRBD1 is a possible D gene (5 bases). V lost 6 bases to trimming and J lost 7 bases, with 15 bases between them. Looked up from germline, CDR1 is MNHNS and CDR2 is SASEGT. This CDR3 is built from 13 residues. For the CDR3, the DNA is TGTGCCAGCAGCCTAGGGGCTCGTGGTGAAGCTTTCTTT. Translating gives CASSLGARGEAFF.

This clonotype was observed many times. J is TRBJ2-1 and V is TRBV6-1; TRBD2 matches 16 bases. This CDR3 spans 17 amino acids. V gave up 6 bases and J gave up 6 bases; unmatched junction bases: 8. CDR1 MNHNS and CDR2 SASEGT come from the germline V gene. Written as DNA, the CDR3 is TGTGCCAGCAGACGAGGGACTAGCGGGAGGGCCCTCAATGAGCAGTTCTTC. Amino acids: CASRRGTSGRALNEQFF.

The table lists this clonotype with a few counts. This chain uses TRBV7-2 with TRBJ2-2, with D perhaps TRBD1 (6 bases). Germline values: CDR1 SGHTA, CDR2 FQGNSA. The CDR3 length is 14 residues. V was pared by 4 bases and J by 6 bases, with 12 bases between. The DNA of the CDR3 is TGTGCCAGCAGCTCCCTAGGGGGTCCCGGGGAGCTGTTTTTT. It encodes CASSSLGGPGELFF.

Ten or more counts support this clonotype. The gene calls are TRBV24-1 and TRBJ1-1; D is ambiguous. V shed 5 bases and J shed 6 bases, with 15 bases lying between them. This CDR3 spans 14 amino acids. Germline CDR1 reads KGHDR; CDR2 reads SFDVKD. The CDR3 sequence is CATSAYGEGSEAFF. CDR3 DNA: TGTGCCACCAGTGCTTATGGGGAGGGCTCTGAAGCTTTCTTT.

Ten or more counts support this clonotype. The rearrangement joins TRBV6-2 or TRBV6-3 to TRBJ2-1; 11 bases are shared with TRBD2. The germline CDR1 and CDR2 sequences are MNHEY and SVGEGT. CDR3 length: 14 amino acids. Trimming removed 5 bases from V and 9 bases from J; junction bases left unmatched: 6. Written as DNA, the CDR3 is TGTGCCAGCAGTAGACTAGCGGGGCCCACTGAGCAGTTCTTC. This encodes CASSRLAGPTEQFF.

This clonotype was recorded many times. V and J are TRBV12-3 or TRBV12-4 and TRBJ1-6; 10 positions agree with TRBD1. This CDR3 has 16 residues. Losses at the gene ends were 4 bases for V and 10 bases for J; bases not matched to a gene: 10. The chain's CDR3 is CASSYTGTGVLSPLHF. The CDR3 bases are TGTGCCAGCAGTTATACCGGGACAGGGGTATTGTCACCCCTCCACTTT.

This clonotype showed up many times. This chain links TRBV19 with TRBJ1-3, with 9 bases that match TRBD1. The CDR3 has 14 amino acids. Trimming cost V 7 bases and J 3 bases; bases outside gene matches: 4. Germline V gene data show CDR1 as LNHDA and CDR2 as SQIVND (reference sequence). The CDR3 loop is CASKQGAIGNTIYF. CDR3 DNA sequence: TGTGCCAGTAAACAGGGGGCGATTGGAAACACCATATATTTT.

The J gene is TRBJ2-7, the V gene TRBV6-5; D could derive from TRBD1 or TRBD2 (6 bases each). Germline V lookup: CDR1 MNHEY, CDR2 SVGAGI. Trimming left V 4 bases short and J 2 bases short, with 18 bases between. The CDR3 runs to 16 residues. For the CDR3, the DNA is TGTGCCAGCAGTTCCGCAAGGGGGAGGAAAGCCTACGAGCAGTACTTC. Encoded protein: CASSSARGRKAYEQYF.

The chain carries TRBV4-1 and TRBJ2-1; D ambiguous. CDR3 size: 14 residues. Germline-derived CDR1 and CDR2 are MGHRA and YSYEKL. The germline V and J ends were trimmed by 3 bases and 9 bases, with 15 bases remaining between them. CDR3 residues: CASSQHWKLSEQFF. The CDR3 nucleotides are TGCGCCAGCAGCCAGCATTGGAAGCTCAGTGAGCAGTTCTTC.

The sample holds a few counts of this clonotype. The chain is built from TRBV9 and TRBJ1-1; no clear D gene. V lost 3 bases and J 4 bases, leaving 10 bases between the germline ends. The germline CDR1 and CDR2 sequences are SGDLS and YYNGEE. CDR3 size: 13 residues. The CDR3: CASSEVPTTEAFF. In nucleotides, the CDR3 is TGTGCCAGCAGCGAGGTCCCGACCACTGAAGCTTTCTTT. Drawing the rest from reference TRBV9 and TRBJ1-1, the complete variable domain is DSGVTQTPKHLITATGQRVTLRCSPRSGDLSVYWYQQSLDQGLQFLIQYYNGEERAKGNILERFSAQQFPDLHSELNLSSLELGDSALYFCASSEVPTTEAFFGQGTRLTVV.

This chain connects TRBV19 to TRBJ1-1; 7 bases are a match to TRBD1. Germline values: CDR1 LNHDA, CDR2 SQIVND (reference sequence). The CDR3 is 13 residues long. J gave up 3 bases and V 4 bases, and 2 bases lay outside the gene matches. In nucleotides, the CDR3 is TGTGCCAGTAGTAACACAGGGGACACTGAAGCTTTCTTT. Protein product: CASSNTGDTEAFF.

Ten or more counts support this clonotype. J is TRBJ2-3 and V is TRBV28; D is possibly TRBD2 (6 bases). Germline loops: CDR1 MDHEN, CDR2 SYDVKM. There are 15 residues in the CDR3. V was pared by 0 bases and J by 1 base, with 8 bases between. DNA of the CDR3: TGTGCCAGCAGTTTATGGGGGGAGGGCACAGATACGCAGTATTTT. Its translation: CASSLWGEGTDTQYF. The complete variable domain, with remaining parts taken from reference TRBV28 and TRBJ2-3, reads DVKVTQSSRYLVKRTGEKVFLECVQDMDHENMFWYRQDPGLGLRLIYFSYDVKMKEKGDIPEGYSVSREKKERFSLILESASTNQTSMYLCASSLWGEGTDTQYFGPGTRLTVL.

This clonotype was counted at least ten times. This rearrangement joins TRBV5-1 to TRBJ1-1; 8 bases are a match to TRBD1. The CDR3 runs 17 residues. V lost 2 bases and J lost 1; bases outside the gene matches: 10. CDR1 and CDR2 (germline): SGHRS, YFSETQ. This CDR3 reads CASSFLQGGTGNTEAFF. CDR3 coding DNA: TGCGCCAGCAGCTTCCTTCAAGGCGGGACAGGGAACACTGAAGCTTTCTTT.

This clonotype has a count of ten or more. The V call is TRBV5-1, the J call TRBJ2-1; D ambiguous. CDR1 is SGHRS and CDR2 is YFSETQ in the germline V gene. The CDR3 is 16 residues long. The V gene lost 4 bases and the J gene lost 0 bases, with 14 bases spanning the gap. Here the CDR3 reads CASSPRATTSYNEQFF. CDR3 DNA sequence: TGCGCCAGCAGCCCTCGGGCGACGACCTCCTACAATGAGCAGTTCTTC.